These 4 T cell receptor beta chains originate from one sample sequenced in a study of T cell responses to AZD1222 COVID-19 vaccine. Produced via immunoSEQ multiplex PCR; TCRdb's table is partial and in-frame only. The sample yields 150,000 to 200,000 clones, 90% to 95% seen once. Sequenced here: peripheral blood, sampled 28 days after the second AZD1222 dose. All receptors come from an adult who received the AZD1222 COVID-19 vaccine.

This clone was found once. The chain links TRBV2 to TRBJ2-7; 8 nucleotides line up with TRBD1. J was trimmed by 6 bases and V by 6 bases; bases with no gene match: 7. Germline V lookup: CDR1 SNHLY, CDR2 FYNNEI. This CDR3 comprises 13 residues. The CDR3 sequence: CASSPGQVGEQYF. DNA for the CDR3: TGTGCCAGCAGCCCGGGACAGGTCGGCGAGCAGTACTTC. The variable domain in full, completed from reference TRBV2 and TRBJ2-7, reads EPEVTQTPSHQVTQMGQEVILRCVPISNHLYFYWYRQILGQKVEFLVSFYNNEISEKSEIFDDQFSVERPDGSNFTLKIRSTKLEDSAMYFCASSPGQVGEQYFGPGTRLTVT.

This clone was seen once. The chain combines TRBV18 with TRBJ1-1; no clear D gene. The V end was cut by 1 base, the J end by 10 bases, with 16 bases between. CDR1 is KGHSH, CDR2 LQKENI, per germline. The CDR3 has 14 amino acids. The CDR3 here is CASSPRAEWVGAFF. The CDR3 bases are TGTGCCAGCTCACCACGGGCAGAGTGGGTGGGAGCTTTCTTT. The entire variable domain, with the rest obtained from reference TRBV18 and TRBJ1-1, is as follows: NAGVMQNPRHLVRRRGQEARLRCSPMKGHSHVYWYRQLPEEGLKFMVYLQKENIIDESGMPKERFSAEFPKEGPSILRIQQVVRGDSAAYFCASSPRAEWVGAFFGQGTRLTVV.

The chain carries TRBV4-3 and TRBJ2-1; D might be TRBD2 (6 bases). CDR3 length: 17 residues. Germline CDR1 and CDR2: LGHNA and YSLEER. V lost 1 base to trimming and J lost 1 base, with 14 bases between them. The CDR3 DNA sequence: TGCGCCAGCAGCCAAGTATTCCTAGCGCTATCCTACAATGAGCAGTTCTTC. As protein: CASSQVFLALSYNEQFF.

The chain has TRBV11-2 and TRBJ2-7; D perhaps matches TRBD1 (5 bases). CDR3 size: 14 residues. In germline, CDR1 is SGHAT, CDR2 FQNNGV. The V end was cut by 0 bases, the J end by 2 bases, with 8 bases between. The CDR3 loop is CASSLDAGTYEQYF. The CDR3 coding sequence is TGTGCCAGCAGCTTAGACGCAGGGACCTACGAGCAGTACTTC. Based on the CDR3 plus reference TRBV11-2 and TRBJ2-7, the full variable domain is EAGVAQSPRYKIIEKRQSVAFWCNPISGHATLYWYQQILGQGPKLLIQFQNNGVVDDSQLPKDRFSAERLKGVDSTLKIQPAKLEDSAVYLCASSLDAGTYEQYFGPGTRLTVT.